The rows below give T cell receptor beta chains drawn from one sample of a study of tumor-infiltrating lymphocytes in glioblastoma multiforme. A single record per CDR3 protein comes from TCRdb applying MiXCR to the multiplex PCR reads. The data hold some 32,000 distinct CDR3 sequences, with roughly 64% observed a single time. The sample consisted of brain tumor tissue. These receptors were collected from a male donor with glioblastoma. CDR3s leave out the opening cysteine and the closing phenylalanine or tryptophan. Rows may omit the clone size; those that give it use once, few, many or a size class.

CDR3 protein: ASSGNDPCEQY; V gene: TRBV10-1; clone size: NA
CDR3 protein: ASSLEQESLNTEAF; V gene: TRBV7-9; clone size: NA
CDR3 protein: ASRRGLGHPTSTDTQY; V gene: TRBV6-5; clone size: NA
CDR3 protein: SARDLGGYSVQF; V gene: TRBV20-1; clone size: NA
CDR3 protein: VNSQGGLSEQY; V gene: TRBV4-2; clone size: once
CDR3 protein: ASSSPGFSGNTIY; V gene: TRBV6-5; clone size: many
CDR3 protein: ANRGALGGKNTRELF; V gene: TRBV10-2; clone size: NA
CDR3 protein: SAPTGGRDTQY; V gene: TRBV20-1; clone size: medium-sized
CDR3 protein: ACSYWPGLGEQF; V gene: TRBV6-5; clone size: NA
CDR3 protein: ASSLRGYGYGQY; V gene: TRBV4-1; clone size: NA
CDR3 protein: ASSQDRDYEQY; V gene: TRBV4-1; clone size: many
CDR3 protein: AISGGNEQY; V gene: TRBV10-3; clone size: NA
CDR3 protein: SVRSSVMSTDTQY; V gene: TRBV29-1; clone size: once
CDR3 protein: AWSVLRNEEY; V gene: TRBV30; clone size: once
CDR3 protein: SIEEQRTDTQY; V gene: TRBV29-1; clone size: NA
CDR3 protein: ASSFQGPGELF; V gene: TRBV12-3/TRBV12-4; clone size: many